The 7 T cell receptor beta chains below all came from one sample that was sequenced in a study of blood T cells in healthy people across ages. The use of a sample-barcoded 5' primer and a J-beta primer mix characterized a second PCR of roughly 6 to 11 cycles. TCRdb re-derived calls from the 5' RACE reads in MiXCR, one entry per CDR3 protein. Among about 640,000 distinct CDR3 sequences listed, about 53% were seen once. Sequencing input: blood. These receptors were collected from a man aged 55 to 70 in good health.

The V gene is TRBV12-3 or TRBV12-4, the J gene TRBJ1-6, with D possibly matching TRBD1 (5 bases). V dropped 3 bases and J dropped 2 bases, with 11 bases sitting between them. This CDR3 comprises 16 residues. As DNA, the CDR3 is TGTGCCAGCAGTTTTGGGGGGGTAGCCTATAATTCACCCCTCCACTTT. Translating gives CASSFGGVAYNSPLHF.

The rearrangement uses TRBV12-3 or TRBV12-4 and TRBJ1-1; 7 bases are a match to TRBD1. The trim removed 4 bases at V and 4 bases at J, leaving 3 bases unmatched. CDR3 size: 13 residues. DNA for the CDR3: TGTGCCAGCAGTTCAGGGGGGGCCACTGAAGCTTTCTTT. Amino acid sequence: CASSSGGATEAFF.

The V and J genes are TRBV28 and TRBJ2-5; the D gene is possibly TRBD1 (6 bases). This CDR3 is 14 amino acids long. Looked up from germline, CDR1 is MDHEN and CDR2 is SYDVKM. The germline V and J ends were trimmed by 5 bases and 1 base, with 11 bases remaining between them. The DNA of the CDR3 is TGTGCCAGCAGTCTCACAGGGCGCCAAGAGACCCAGTACTTC. Amino acid sequence: CASSLTGRQETQYF. The variable domain in full, with the rest retrieved from reference TRBV28 and TRBJ2-5, is DVKVTQSSRYLVKRTGEKVFLECVQDMDHENMFWYRQDPGLGLRLIYFSYDVKMKEKGDIPEGYSVSREKKERFSLILESASTNQTSMYLCASSLTGRQETQYFGPGTRLLVL.

J is TRBJ1-1 and V is TRBV28; 7 bases line up with TRBD1. Germline assignment: CDR1 MDHEN and CDR2 SYDVKM. The CDR3 covers 12 residues. V shed 6 bases, J shed 10 bases, and the junction held 8 bases outside the gene matches. This chain's CDR3 is CASSLRTGGAFF. DNA for the CDR3: TGTGCCAGCAGCCTAAGGACAGGCGGAGCTTTCTTT.

This clonotype was seen a few times. The chain uses TRBV3-1 and TRBJ1-2, with D unclear. The CDR3 is 12 amino acids. Trimming removed 3 bases from V and 5 bases from J, with 7 bases in between. Germline V gives CDR1 LGHDT, CDR2 YNNKEL (reference sequence). The CDR3 DNA follows: TGTGCCAGCAGCCAGGCGGAATATGGCTACACCTTC. Its translation is CASSQAEYGYTF. The full variable domain, completed using reference TRBV3-1 and TRBJ1-2, is DTAVSQTPKYLVTQMGNDKSIKCEQNLGHDTMYWYKQDSKKFLKIMFSYNNKELIINETVPNRFSPKSPDKAHLNLHINSLELGDSAVYFCASSQAEYGYTFGSGTRLTVV.

The V and J genes are TRBV7-6 and TRBJ1-2; no clear D gene. Germline CDR1 and CDR2: SGHVS and FNYEAQ. V lost 4 bases, J lost 5 bases, and 14 bases lay in between. There are 14 residues in the CDR3. This chain's CDR3 is CASSYTSLGYGYTF. DNA for the CDR3: TGTGCCAGCAGCTACACCTCCCTGGGGTATGGCTACACCTTC.

The rearrangement joins TRBV28 to TRBJ2-4; D is tentatively TRBD1 or TRBD2 (5 bases each). The assigned J gene may be wrong: the sequence end matches TRBJ2-7 better. CDR3 length: 14 amino acids. The V gene's germline CDR1 is MDHEN and CDR2 SYDVKM. The CDR3: CASRNAGTDYEQYF. CDR3 coding DNA: TGTGCCAGCAGAAATGCCGGGACGGACTACGAGCAGTACTTC.